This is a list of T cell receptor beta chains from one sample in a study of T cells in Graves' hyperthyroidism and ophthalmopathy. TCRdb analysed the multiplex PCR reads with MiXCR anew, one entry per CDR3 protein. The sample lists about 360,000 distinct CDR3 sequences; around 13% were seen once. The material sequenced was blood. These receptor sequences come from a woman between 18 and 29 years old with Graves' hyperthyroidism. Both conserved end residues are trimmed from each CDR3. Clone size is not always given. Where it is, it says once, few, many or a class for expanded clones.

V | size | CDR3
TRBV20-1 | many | SARATSGTYNEQF
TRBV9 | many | ASSDRRAPNTGELF
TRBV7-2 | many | ASSLRDQVPNEQF
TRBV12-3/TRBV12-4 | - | ASSFRTANYGYT
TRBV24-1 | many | ATSDPGTDYGYT
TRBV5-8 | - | ASSPAGLGGSPQH
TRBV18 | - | ASPLGLAGGADIQY
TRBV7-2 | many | ASSYRQGGYEQY
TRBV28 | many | ASSSATGGYEQY
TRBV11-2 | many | ASSLGASNQPQH
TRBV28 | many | ASSLSEPNEKLF
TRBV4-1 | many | ASISGTGVTEAF